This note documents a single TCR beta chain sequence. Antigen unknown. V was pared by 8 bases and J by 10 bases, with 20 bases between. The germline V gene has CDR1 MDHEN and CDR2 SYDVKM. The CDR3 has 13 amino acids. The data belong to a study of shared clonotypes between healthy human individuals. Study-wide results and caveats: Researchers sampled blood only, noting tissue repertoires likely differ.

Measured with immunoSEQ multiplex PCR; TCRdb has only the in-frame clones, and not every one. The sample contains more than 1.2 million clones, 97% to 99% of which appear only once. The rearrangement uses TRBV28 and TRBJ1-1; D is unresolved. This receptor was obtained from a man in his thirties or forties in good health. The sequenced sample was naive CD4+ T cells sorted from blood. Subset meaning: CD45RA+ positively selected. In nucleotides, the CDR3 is TGTGCCAGCTCATCCGGGCGAATCGTCGTAGCTTTCTTT. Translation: CASSSGRIVVAFF.